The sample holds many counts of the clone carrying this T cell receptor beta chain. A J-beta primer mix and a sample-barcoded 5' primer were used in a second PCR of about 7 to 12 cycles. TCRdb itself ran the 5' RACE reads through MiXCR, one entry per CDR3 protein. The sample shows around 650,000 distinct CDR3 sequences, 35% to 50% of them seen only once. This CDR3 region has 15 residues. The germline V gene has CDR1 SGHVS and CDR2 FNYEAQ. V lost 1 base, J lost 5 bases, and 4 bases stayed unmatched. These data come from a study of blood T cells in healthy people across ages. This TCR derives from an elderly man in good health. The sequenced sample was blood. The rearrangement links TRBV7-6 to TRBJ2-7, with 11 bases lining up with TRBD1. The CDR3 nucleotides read TGTGCCAGCAGCTTAGTGGACAGGGGGCCACACGAGCAGTACTTC. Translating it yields CASSLVDRGPHEQYF.